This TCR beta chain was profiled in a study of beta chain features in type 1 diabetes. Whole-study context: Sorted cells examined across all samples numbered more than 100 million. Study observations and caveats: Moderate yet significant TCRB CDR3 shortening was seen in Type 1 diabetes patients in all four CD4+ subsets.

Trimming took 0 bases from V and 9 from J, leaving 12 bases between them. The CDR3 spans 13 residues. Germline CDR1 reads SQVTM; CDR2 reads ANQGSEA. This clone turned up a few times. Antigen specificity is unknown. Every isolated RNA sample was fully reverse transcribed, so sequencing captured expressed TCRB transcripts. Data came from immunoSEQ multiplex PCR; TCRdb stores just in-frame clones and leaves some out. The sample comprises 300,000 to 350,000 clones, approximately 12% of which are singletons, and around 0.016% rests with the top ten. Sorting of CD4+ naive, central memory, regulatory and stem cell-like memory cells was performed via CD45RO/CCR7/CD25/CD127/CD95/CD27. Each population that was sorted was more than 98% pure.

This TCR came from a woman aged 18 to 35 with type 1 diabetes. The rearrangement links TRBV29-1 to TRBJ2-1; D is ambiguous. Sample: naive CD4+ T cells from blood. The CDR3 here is CSVEESPRGEQFF. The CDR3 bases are TGCAGCGTTGAAGAGAGCCCCCGAGGTGAGCAGTTCTTC.